The following is a TCR beta chain sequence with its context. The antigen is undetermined. Some 100,000 TCR templates were measured in each sample. Clones were read by immunoSEQ multiplex PCR, and TCRdb kept only the in-frame ones, dropping some. The top ten clones hold roughly 0.6% of a sample with some 100,000 clones, about 95% of them seen once. The sample belongs to a study of siplizumab effects on memory and regulatory T cells. Germline lookup yields CDR1 PRHDT and CDR2 FYEKMQ (reference sequence). V was clipped by 3 bases and J by 5 bases, with 10 bases between them. This CDR3 has 13 amino acids. Regarding the study as a whole: Alloreactive sequences tracing back to unstimulated CD4+ memory cells were significantly reduced by siplizumab.

The chain joins TRBV13 to TRBJ1-1; possible D gene TRBD1, 5 bases. Material: Tregs sorted from blood. This TCR derives from a human donor in good health. The CDR3 region is CASSFGWTTEAFF. In DNA, the CDR3 is TGTGCCAGCAGCTTTGGCTGGACAACTGAAGCTTTCTTT.